The 9 T cell receptor beta chains below come from one sample, sequenced in a study of blood T cell repertoires in COVID-19. The protocol was immunoSEQ multiplex PCR, while the TCRdb copy is restricted to in-frame clones and leaves out a portion. The table has about 230,000 clones, about 90% seen once; the top ten hold 10% to 14%. Sequenced input: PBMCs or T cells enriched from blood (not recorded which). The receptors stem from a man younger than 40 who had recovered from COVID-19.

The chain employs TRBV19 and TRBJ2-2; the match to TRBD2 covers 11 bases. CDR1 and CDR2 (germline): LNHDA, SQIVND (reference sequence). The CDR3 is 20 residues long. Trimming removed 0 bases from V and 7 bases from J; junction bases left unmatched: 16. The CDR3 coding sequence is TGTGCCAGTAGTATAGAAGCCCCGGGACTAGCGGCACAAGGGAGCGGGGAGCTGTTTTTT. It encodes CASSIEAPGLAAQGSGELFF.

This clone has just one count. This sequence joins TRBV6-2 or TRBV6-3 and TRBJ2-1; 7 bases map to TRBD1. This CDR3 spans 14 amino acids. Germline V gene sequence: CDR1 MNHEY, CDR2 SVGEGT. Losses at the gene ends were 7 bases for V and 4 bases for J; bases not matched to a gene: 7. CDR3 DNA sequence: TGTGCCAGCACCCCGGGACAGTCTTACAATGAGCAGTTCTTC. Translation: CASTPGQSYNEQFF.

This chain uses TRBV28 with TRBJ1-1; D not resolved. The CDR3 loop spans 11 amino acids. The germline CDR1 and CDR2 sequences are MDHEN and SYDVKM. Trimming removed 5 bases at V and 10 bases at J, with 11 bases between. The CDR3 here is CASSPGRGAFF. For the CDR3, the DNA is TGTGCCAGCAGTCCCGGTCGCGGAGCTTTCTTT.

The J gene is TRBJ1-2, the V gene TRBV28; 7 nucleotides agree with TRBD1. The CDR3 totals 14 residues. CDR1 is MDHEN and CDR2 is SYDVKM in the germline V gene. With 10 bases clipped from V and 4 bases from J, the junction kept 12 bases outside the gene matches. The CDR3 loop is CAISQGGFTYGYTF. For the CDR3, the DNA is TGTGCCATTTCCCAGGGGGGCTTTACCTATGGCTACACCTTC.

On this clone: Other DNA sequences of this sample code for an identical CDR3. The chain combines TRBV20-1 with TRBJ2-7, with a possible D match to TRBD1 (6 bases). This CDR3 has 11 residues. V lost 6 bases and J 2 bases, leaving 8 bases between the germline ends. Germline-derived CDR1 and CDR2 are DFQATT and SNEGSKA (reference sequence). The chain's CDR3 is CSADRAYEQYF. CDR3 coding DNA: TGCAGTGCGGACAGAGCCTACGAGCAGTACTTC.

The chain recombines TRBV6-5 with TRBJ1-1, with 10 positions matching TRBD1. The V segment lost 2 bases and the J segment 5 bases; nucleotides outside the gene matches: 5. Germline V CDR1 and CDR2: MNHEY, SVGAGI. The CDR3 contains 15 residues. This chain's CDR3 is CASSYRGQGRTEAFF. Written as DNA, the CDR3 is TGTGCCAGCAGTTACCGGGGACAGGGGAGGACTGAAGCTTTCTTT.

V gene TRBV10-3 combines with J gene TRBJ2-5; TRBD1 might be the D (6 bases). V lost 3 bases, J lost 2 bases, and 16 bases lay in between. Germline V lookup: CDR1 ENHRY, CDR2 SYGVKD. The CDR3 is 16 amino acids. CDR3 in DNA: TGTGCCATCAGTGATCCTGAACAGGGTGGGCAAGAGACCCAGTACTTC. It is translated as CAISDPEQGGQETQYF.

This clone appeared once. The rearrangement links TRBV7-9 to TRBJ2-1; 11 bases fit TRBD2. This CDR3 is built from 13 residues. J gave up 9 bases and V 2 bases, and 0 bases lay outside the gene matches. Germline loops: CDR1 SEHNR, CDR2 FQNEAQ (reference sequence). The CDR3 DNA reads as TGTGCCAGCAGCTTAACTAGCGGGGGTGAGCAGTTCTTC. Protein product: CASSLTSGGEQFF. The whole variable domain, filled in from reference TRBV7-9 and TRBJ2-1, reads DTGVSQNPRHKITKRGQNVTFRCDPISEHNRLYWYRQTLGQGPEFLTYFQNEAQLEKSRLLSDRFSAERPKGSFSTLEIQRTEQGDSAMYLCASSLTSGGEQFFGPGTRLTVL.

The gene calls are TRBV4-3 and TRBJ2-5, with TRBD1 matching over 9 bases. CDR3 size: 15 residues. Trimming took 1 base from V and 4 from J; bases not matched to a gene: 4. Germline V gene data show CDR1 as LGHNA and CDR2 as YSLEER. The CDR3 nucleotides are TGCGCCAGCAGCCAAGGACAGGGGGACCCAGAGACCCAGTACTTC. Protein sequence: CASSQGQGDPETQYF.